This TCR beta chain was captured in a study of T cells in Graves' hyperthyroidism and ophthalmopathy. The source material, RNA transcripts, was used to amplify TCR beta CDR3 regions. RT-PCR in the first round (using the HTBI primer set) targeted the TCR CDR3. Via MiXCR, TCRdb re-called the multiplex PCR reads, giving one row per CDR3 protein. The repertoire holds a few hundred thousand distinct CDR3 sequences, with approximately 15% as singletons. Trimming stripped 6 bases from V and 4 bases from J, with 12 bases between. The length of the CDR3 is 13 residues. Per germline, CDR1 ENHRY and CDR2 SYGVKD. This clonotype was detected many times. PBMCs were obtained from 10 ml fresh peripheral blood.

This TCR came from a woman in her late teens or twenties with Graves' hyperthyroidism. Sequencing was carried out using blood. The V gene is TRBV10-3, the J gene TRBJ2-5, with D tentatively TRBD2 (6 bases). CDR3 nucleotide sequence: TGTGCCATCAGCGGCGGAGCGGGAGAGACCCAGTACTTC. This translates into CAISGGAGETQYF.